These 31 T cell receptor beta chains were all obtained from the same sample, sequenced in a study of shared clonotypes between healthy human individuals (TCRdb year 2020). The library came from the immunoSEQ multiplex PCR assay. The source is immuneACCESS, and TCRdb retained only in-frame sequences with V and J called. Part of the clones is not carried over; for the studies checked, unresolved V genes explain less than half of this, and the remainder is unexplained. The sample has 850,000 to 1,100,000 clones on record, approximately 75% of them singletons. The top ten constitute over 0.8% of the sample. Input material: memory CD4+ T cells from PBMCs. The intended sense of this specimen's cell subset or site label: CD45RA-negative fraction. These TCRs come from a man between 18 and 29 years old in good health. Some clones in this sample may be carry-over from other donors' samples.

The chain couples TRBV5-1 to TRBJ1-2, with TRBD1 matching over 9 bases. The ends lost 4 bases at V and 4 bases at J; junction bases unmatched: 8. Germline V gene data show CDR1 as SGHRS and CDR2 as YFSETQ. This CDR3 contains 15 residues. The CDR3 coding sequence is TGCGCCAGCAGCCCCGGGACAGGGTTTCCCTATGGCTACACCTTC. Residues: CASSPGTGFPYGYTF.

This chain connects TRBV7-9 to TRBJ2-7; D is possibly TRBD2 (6 bases). Germline CDR1 reads SEHNR; CDR2 reads FQNEAQ (reference sequence). CDR3 size: 14 residues. V lost 10 bases to trimming and J lost 6 bases, with 22 bases between them. CDR3 DNA: TGTGCCACCCAGGAACGGGACTGGCACGTCGAGCAGTACTTC. Its translation is CATQERDWHVEQYF.

This clone was counted only a few times. V is TRBV19 and J is TRBJ2-2; TRBD1 agrees at 7 bases. CDR3 length equals 14 residues. Trimming took 5 bases from V and 2 from J; bases not matched to a gene: 2. Germline CDR1 is LNHDA and CDR2 is SQIVND (reference sequence). In DNA form, the CDR3 reads TGTGCCAGTAGTTGGGACAGTAACACCGGGGAGCTGTTTTTT. Protein product: CASSWDSNTGELFF.

The chain is built from TRBV28 and TRBJ1-1; a weak D match, TRBD1 (5 bases). Per the germline V gene, CDR1 is MDHEN and CDR2 is SYDVKM. The CDR3 spans 14 residues. Trimming shortened V by 1 base and J by 1 base, and 7 bases separated the two germline ends. The CDR3 DNA reads as TGTGCCAGCAGTTTATTGGGGGGGAACACTGAAGCTTTCTTT. The encoded protein is CASSLLGGNTEAFF.

A word on this clone: This may be a read error: a much more frequent sequence differs by one nucleotide. Other DNA sequences of this sample code for an identical CDR3. The chain employs TRBV2 and TRBJ1-5; D unclear. Germline assignment: CDR1 SNHLY and CDR2 FYNNEI. Deletions cut 3 bases from V and 0 bases from J, with 6 bases between. This CDR3 contains 14 residues. The CDR3 region has the DNA TGTGCCAGCAGTGAGGGGAATAGCAATCAGCCCCAGCATTTT. Encoded protein: CASSEGNSNQPQHF.

This chain uses TRBV7-3 with TRBJ2-1, with D maybe TRBD2 (6 bases). V gave up 5 bases and J gave up 2 bases, with 10 bases separating them. CDR3 size: 14 residues. The germline gives CDR1 SGHTA, CDR2 FQGTGA. The CDR3 loop is CASSKGLAYNEQFF. The CDR3 bases are TGTGCCAGCAGCAAGGGACTTGCCTACAATGAGCAGTTCTTC.

A remark on this clone: The germline gene is not matched at one end of the junction; a read error may be the cause. CDR3 coding DNA: TGCGCCAGCAGCAAAGACCTAGCGGGAGACCCAGCCAAAAACATTCAGTACTTC. Its protein is CASSKDLAGDPAKNIQYF. This chain connects TRBV4-3 to TRBJ2-4, with TRBD2 matching over 10 bases. The V gene's germline CDR1 is LGHNA and CDR2 YSLEER. CDR3 length: 18 amino acids.

This clone was detected a few times. The chain links TRBV6-5 to TRBJ1-4; D gene unclear. The CDR3 loop spans 13 amino acids. V was clipped by 2 bases and J by 8 bases, with 9 bases between them. Per the germline V gene, CDR1 is MNHEY and CDR2 is SVGAGI. In DNA form, the CDR3 reads TGTGCCAGCAGTTACCGAGTTAGCGAAAAACTGTTTTTT. Its protein is CASSYRVSEKLFF.

The CDR3 nucleotides are TGTGCCAGCAGTTACGGTGGTGGTCGTTGGACCCAGTACTTC. Translation gives CASSYGGGRWTQYF. The V call is TRBV6-5, the J call TRBJ2-5; D unresolved. From germline, CDR1 is MNHEY and CDR2 SVGAGI. The CDR3 extends over 14 amino acids. Trimming pared 2 bases from V and 7 bases from J, leaving 14 bases between.

The chain employs TRBV21-1 and TRBJ1-2. TRBV21-1 is assigned pseudogene status. The CDR3 sequence is 14 residues long. The CDR3 sequence: CASSKRRRAYGYTF. Written as DNA, the CDR3 is TGTGCCAGCAGCAAAAGGCGCCGTGCCTATGGCTACACCTTC.

The chain couples TRBV4-2 to TRBJ2-1, with a weak D call TRBD2 (5 bases). Germline CDR1 reads LGHNA; CDR2 reads YNFKEQ. The CDR3 consists of 14 residues. V was clipped by 0 bases and J by 10 bases, with 13 bases between them. The CDR3 bases are TGTGCCAGCAGCCAAGAATCCGCCCAGCGGGAGCAGTTCTTC. Translating gives CASSQESAQREQFF.

This clone was detected a few times. The chain is built from TRBV7-3 and TRBJ2-2; D could derive from TRBD1 or TRBD2 (5 bases each). The CDR3 sequence is 15 residues long. Trimming removed 11 bases at V and 0 bases at J, with 16 bases between. Germline CDR1 is SGHTA and CDR2 is FQGTGA. CDR3 nucleotides: TGTGCCGCCGTCGGGACGGCGTCGAACACCGGGGAGCTGTTTTTT. Translation: CAAVGTASNTGELFF.

This chain uses TRBV2 with TRBJ2-3, with D maybe TRBD2 (7 bases). Trimming took off 7 bases at V and 3 bases at J, with 20 bases between the two ends. The CDR3 consists of 16 residues. Germline-derived CDR1 and CDR2 are SNHLY and FYNNEI. DNA of the CDR3: TGTGCCAGCACCGCCCGGGGGGCGGGAGTTACAGATACGCAGTATTTT. This sequence encodes CASTARGAGVTDTQYF.

In its sample, this clone was seen a few times. V and J are TRBV5-5 and TRBJ2-7, with D possibly TRBD1 on 5 matching bases. Deletions cut 4 bases from V and 12 bases from J, with 23 bases between. The length of the CDR3 is 14 residues. Per the germline V gene, CDR1 is SGHKS and CDR2 is YYEKEE (reference sequence). CDR3 DNA: TGTGCCAGCAGCCCACAGGATTTTCTCCCTCGAGGGTACTTC. Amino acid sequence: CASSPQDFLPRGYF.

J is TRBJ1-2 and V is TRBV27; TRBD1 agrees at 11 bases. J was trimmed by 7 bases and V by 5 bases; bases with no gene match: 18. The CDR3 contains 18 residues. CDR1 is MNHEY and CDR2 is SMNVEV in the germline V gene (reference sequence). The CDR3 loop reads CASSKTGQGGSLSFGYTF. DNA for the CDR3: TGTGCCAGCAGTAAGACGGGACAGGGGGGATCCCTATCCTTTGGCTACACCTTC.

The rearrangement links TRBV28 to TRBJ2-1, with a possible D match to TRBD2 (6 bases). The CDR3 contains 16 residues. V was trimmed by 1 base and J by 2 bases, leaving 12 bases between them. Germline V gives CDR1 MDHEN, CDR2 SYDVKM. CDR3 coding DNA: TGTGCCAGCAGTTTATCCGGGACTGAGACCTACAATGAGCAGTTCTTC. This codes for CASSLSGTETYNEQFF.

This chain joins TRBV30 and TRBJ2-7; the D gene is possibly TRBD2 (6 bases). This CDR3 contains 13 residues. Germline values: CDR1 GTSNPN, CDR2 SVGIG (reference sequence). Trimming removed 2 bases at V and 3 bases at J, with 11 bases between. The CDR3 region is CAWSRGSHYEQYF. The CDR3 DNA is TGTGCCTGGAGTCGGGGGTCTCACTACGAGCAGTACTTC.

The chain combines TRBV30 with TRBJ2-7; TRBD2 might be the D (6 bases). The V end lost 3 bases, the J end lost 9 bases, and 24 bases lay between the germline ends. Germline CDR1 reads GTSNPN; CDR2 reads SVGIG (reference sequence). The length of the CDR3 is 15 residues. The CDR3 protein is CAWRTPGGRSGGQYF. The CDR3 coding sequence is TGTGCCTGGAGGACCCCTGGTGGGCGGTCCGGGGGGCAGTACTTC.

The CDR3 loop reads CASTLSGAYEQYF. The DNA for the CDR3 is TGTGCCAGCACTCTCAGCGGGGCCTACGAGCAGTACTTC. The chain combines TRBV28 with TRBJ2-7, with 7 positions matching TRBD2. This CDR3 region has 13 residues. V lost 7 bases to trimming and J lost 2 bases; unmatched junction nucleotides: 5. Looked up from germline, CDR1 is MDHEN and CDR2 is SYDVKM. Drawing the rest from reference TRBV28 and TRBJ2-7, the complete variable domain is DVKVTQSSRYLVKRTGEKVFLECVQDMDHENMFWYRQDPGLGLRLIYFSYDVKMKEKGDIPEGYSVSREKKERFSLILESASTNQTSMYLCASTLSGAYEQYFGPGTRLTVT.

The gene calls are TRBV5-1 and TRBJ2-7, with TRBD1 matching 7 bases. CDR1 and CDR2 (germline): SGHRS, YFSETQ. This CDR3 is 15 amino acids long. V dropped 1 base and J dropped 0; count of bases not matched to a gene: 4. The CDR3, as DNA: TGCGCCAGCAGCTTGACAGGGGTCCCCTCCTACGAGCAGTACTTC. Amino acids: CASSLTGVPSYEQYF.

This chain connects TRBV28 to TRBJ1-1; tentatively, D is TRBD1 (5 bases). CDR3 length equals 14 residues. Trimming stripped 6 bases from V and 3 bases from J, with 14 bases between. Germline CDR1 and CDR2: MDHEN and SYDVKM. CDR3 residues: CASSPPRGYTEAFF. DNA of the CDR3: TGTGCCAGCAGCCCCCCCCGGGGGTACACTGAAGCTTTCTTT.

V gene TRBV20-1 combines with J gene TRBJ2-7; 7 bases match TRBD2. J was trimmed by 5 bases and V by 7 bases; bases with no gene match: 5. From germline, CDR1 is DFQATT and CDR2 SNEGSKA (reference sequence). The CDR3 runs to 11 residues. This chain's CDR3 is CSGLRGDEQYF. The CDR3 region has the DNA TGCAGTGGGCTCCGGGGGGACGAGCAGTACTTC.

The genes are TRBV6-1 and TRBJ2-1; TRBD2 matches 16 bases. Trimming took 3 bases from V and 4 from J; bases not matched to a gene: 6. The CDR3 is made up of 18 amino acids. Germline V gene sequence: CDR1 MNHNS, CDR2 SASEGT. The chain's CDR3 is CASSEGTSGRARYNEQFF. In DNA, the CDR3 is TGTGCCAGCAGTGAGGGGACTAGCGGGAGGGCCCGGTACAATGAGCAGTTCTTC.

Points on this clone: This may come from a read error, since a much larger clone is one base off. The sample carries other DNA sequences with the same CDR3. V is TRBV30 and J is TRBJ1-1; D is unclear. Trimming shortened V by 0 bases and J by 11 bases, and 13 bases separated the two germline ends. The CDR3 runs to 12 residues. Germline V gives CDR1 GTSNPN, CDR2 SVGIG (reference sequence). The DNA of the CDR3 is TGTGCCTGGAGTGTAGGTACAGCGAGGGCTTTCTTT. The encoded protein is CAWSVGTARAFF.

About this clone: A far more abundant clone sits one base away, making this likely a read error. V gene TRBV7-8 combines with J gene TRBJ2-3; D not resolved. The germline V and J ends were trimmed by 0 bases and 7 bases, with 2 bases remaining between them. CDR3 length: 11 amino acids. CDR1 and CDR2 (germline): SGHVS, FQNEAQ. The CDR3: CASSLANTQYF. The CDR3 DNA reads TGTGCCAGCAGCTTAGCAAATACGCAGTATTTT.

This sequence joins TRBV7-2 and TRBJ2-5, with D perhaps assigned TRBD1 or TRBD2 (6 bases each). The V gene lost 1 base and the J gene lost 5 bases, with 17 bases spanning the gap. The V gene's germline CDR1 is SGHTA and CDR2 FQGNSA. The CDR3 extends over 16 amino acids. The CDR3: CASSLGGGRQGETQYF. DNA for the CDR3: TGTGCCAGCAGCTTAGGAGGGGGGCGCCAAGGGGAGACCCAGTACTTC.

This chain uses TRBV7-2 with TRBJ1-1; the D gene is possibly TRBD1 (5 bases). CDR1 and CDR2 from the germline V gene are SGHTA and FQGNSA. V shed 5 bases and J shed 4 bases, with 14 bases lying between them. The length of the CDR3 is 14 residues. The CDR3 protein is CASSPSRGSTEAFF. The CDR3 DNA reads as TGTGCCAGCAGCCCCTCGAGGGGAAGCACTGAAGCTTTCTTT.

The V and J genes are TRBV6-5 and TRBJ2-7; 7 positions match TRBD2. Trimming took 6 bases from V and 3 from J; bases not matched to a gene: 8. The CDR3 contains 14 residues. In germline, CDR1 is MNHEY, CDR2 SVGAGI. The CDR3 region is CASRVGGSGYEQYF. The CDR3 DNA follows: TGTGCCAGCAGGGTGGGCGGGAGTGGCTACGAGCAGTACTTC.

This clone was detected only a few times. The chain is built from TRBV19 and TRBJ2-4; the match to TRBD1 covers 7 bases. The germline V gene has CDR1 LNHDA and CDR2 SQIVND (reference sequence). Trimming removed 6 bases from V and 7 bases from J; junction bases left unmatched: 9. The CDR3 loop spans 14 amino acids. The CDR3, as DNA: TGTGCCAGTAGCCCGAGACAGGGAAGTAACATTCAGTACTTC. Its protein is CASSPRQGSNIQYF.

This rearrangement joins TRBV29-1 to TRBJ2-3; 9 bases are shared with TRBD2. Losses at the gene ends were 6 bases for V and 2 bases for J; bases not matched to a gene: 3. Germline V lookup: CDR1 SQVTM, CDR2 ANQGSEA. The length of the CDR3 is 13 residues. DNA for the CDR3: TGCAGCGTATGGGGACTAGCCACAGATACGCAGTATTTT. It yields the protein CSVWGLATDTQYF.

This rearrangement joins TRBV11-2 to TRBJ2-5; possible D gene TRBD2, 6 bases. The J call could be wrong; TRBJ2-7 is a better fit for the DNA end. CDR1 SGHAT and CDR2 FQNNGV come from the germline V gene. This CDR3 is 16 amino acids long. CDR3 in DNA: TGTGCCAGCAGCACAGCACCCAGGGACTTCAACTACGAGCAGTACTTC. As protein: CASSTAPRDFNYEQYF.